The clone carrying this TCR beta chain was found many times. Its antigen is unknown. The entry originates in a study of regulatory T cells in long-lasting Graves disease. Study-level findings and limits: TRBV28 was favored in persistent disease, as were TRBJ1-2 and TRBJ2-5.

Looked up from germline, CDR1 is MDHEN and CDR2 is SYDVKM. The CDR3 runs 14 residues. With 0 bases removed from V and 1 base from J, the gap between germline ends came to 6 bases. Investigators prepared the TCR beta libraries by applying iRepertoire HTBI primers and Arm-PCR of CDR3 regions. MiXCR, applied by TCRdb to the multiplex PCR reads, yields one record per CDR3 protein. The table has about half a million distinct CDR3 sequences, around 11% seen once. Time point noted: newly diagnosed GD, antithyroid drugs for less than 3 months. The TCR library used RNA extracted from PBMCs. These data are also associated with another study on T cells in Graves' hyperthyroidism and ophthalmopathy.

Sequences were derived from peripheral blood mononuclear cells (PBMCs), sampled at new diagnosis, from a patient treated with antithyroid drugs. The chain is built from TRBV28 and TRBJ1-1; a weak D match, TRBD1 (5 bases). The sequence derives from a woman in her twenties or thirties with Graves disease. The CDR3 is CASSLWGGNTEAFF. The CDR3 bases are TGTGCCAGCAGTTTATGGGGGGGGAACACTGAAGCTTTCTTT.